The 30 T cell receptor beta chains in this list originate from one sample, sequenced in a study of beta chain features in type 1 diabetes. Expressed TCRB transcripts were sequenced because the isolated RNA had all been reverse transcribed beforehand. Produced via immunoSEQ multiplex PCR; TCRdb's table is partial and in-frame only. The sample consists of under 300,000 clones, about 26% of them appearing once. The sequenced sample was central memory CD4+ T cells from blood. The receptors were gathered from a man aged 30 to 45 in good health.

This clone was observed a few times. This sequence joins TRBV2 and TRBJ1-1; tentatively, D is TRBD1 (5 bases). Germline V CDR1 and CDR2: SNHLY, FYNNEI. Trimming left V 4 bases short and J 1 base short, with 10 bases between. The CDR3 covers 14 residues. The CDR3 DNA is TGTGCCAGCAGTGCGTCTGGACAGAACACTGAAGCTTTCTTT. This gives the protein CASSASGQNTEAFF.

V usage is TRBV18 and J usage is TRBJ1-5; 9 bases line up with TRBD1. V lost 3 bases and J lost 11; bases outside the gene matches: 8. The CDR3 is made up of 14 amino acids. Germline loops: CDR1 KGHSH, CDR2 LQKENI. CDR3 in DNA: TGTGCCAGCTCACCGCCGGGACAGGGTCGGGCCCAGCATTTT. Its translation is CASSPPGQGRAQHF. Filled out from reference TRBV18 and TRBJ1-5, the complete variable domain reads NAGVMQNPRHLVRRRGQEARLRCSPMKGHSHVYWYRQLPEEGLKFMVYLQKENIIDESGMPKERFSAEFPKEGPSILRIQQVVRGDSAAYFCASSPPGQGRAQHFGDGTRLSIL.

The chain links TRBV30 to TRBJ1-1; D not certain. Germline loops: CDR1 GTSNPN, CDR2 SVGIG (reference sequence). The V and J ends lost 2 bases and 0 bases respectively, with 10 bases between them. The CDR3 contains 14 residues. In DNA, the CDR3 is TGTGCCTGGAGTAAGGGAGCCGTGAACACTGAAGCTTTCTTT. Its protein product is CAWSKGAVNTEAFF.

The CDR3 is CASSLPAATNTGELFF. The DNA of the CDR3 is TGTGCCAGCAGCTTACCGGCAGCAACGAACACCGGGGAGCTGTTTTTT. This chain links TRBV7-9 with TRBJ2-2; D is unclear. Germline CDR1 is SEHNR and CDR2 is FQNEAQ (reference sequence). The CDR3 extends over 16 amino acids. V was trimmed by 2 bases and J by 0 bases, leaving 10 bases between them.

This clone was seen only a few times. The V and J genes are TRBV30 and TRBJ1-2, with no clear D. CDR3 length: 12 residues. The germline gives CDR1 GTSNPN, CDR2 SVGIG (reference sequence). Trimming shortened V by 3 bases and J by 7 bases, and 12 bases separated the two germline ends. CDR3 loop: CAWSLNRGGYTF. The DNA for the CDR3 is TGTGCCTGGAGCCTTAACCGGGGTGGCTACACCTTC.

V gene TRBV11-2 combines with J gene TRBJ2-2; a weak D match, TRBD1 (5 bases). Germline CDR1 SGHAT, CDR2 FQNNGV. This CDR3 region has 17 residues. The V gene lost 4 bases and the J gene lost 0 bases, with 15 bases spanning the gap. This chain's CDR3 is CASSSLGHGTNTGELFF. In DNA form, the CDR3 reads TGTGCCAGCAGCTCCCTCGGACACGGAACGAACACCGGGGAGCTGTTTTTT.

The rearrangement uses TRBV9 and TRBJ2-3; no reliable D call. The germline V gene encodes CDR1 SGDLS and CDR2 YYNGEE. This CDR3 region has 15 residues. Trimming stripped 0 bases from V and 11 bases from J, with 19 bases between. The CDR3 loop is CASSVESTPGLGQYF. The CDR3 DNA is TGTGCCAGCAGCGTAGAGTCGACCCCCGGCCTCGGGCAGTATTTT.

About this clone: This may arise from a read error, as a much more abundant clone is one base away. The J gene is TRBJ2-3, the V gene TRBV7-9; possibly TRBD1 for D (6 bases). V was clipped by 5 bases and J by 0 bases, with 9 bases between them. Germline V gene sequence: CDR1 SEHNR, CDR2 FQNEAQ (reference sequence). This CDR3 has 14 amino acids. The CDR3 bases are TGTGCCAGCAGCCGGGACACCAGCACAGATACGCAGTATTTT. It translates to CASSRDTSTDTQYF. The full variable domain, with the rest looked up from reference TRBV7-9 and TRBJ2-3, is DTGVSQNPRHKITKRGQNVTFRCDPISEHNRLYWYRQTLGQGPEFLTYFQNEAQLEKSRLLSDRFSAERPKGSFSTLEIQRTEQGDSAMYLCASSRDTSTDTQYFGPGTRLTVL.

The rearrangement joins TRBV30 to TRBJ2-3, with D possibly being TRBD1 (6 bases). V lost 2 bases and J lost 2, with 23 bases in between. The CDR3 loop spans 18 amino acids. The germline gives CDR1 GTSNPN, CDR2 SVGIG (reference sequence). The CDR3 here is CAWSNRVTSRTDTDTQYF. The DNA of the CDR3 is TGTGCCTGGAGTAACAGGGTGACCTCCCGAACGGACACAGATACGCAGTATTTT.

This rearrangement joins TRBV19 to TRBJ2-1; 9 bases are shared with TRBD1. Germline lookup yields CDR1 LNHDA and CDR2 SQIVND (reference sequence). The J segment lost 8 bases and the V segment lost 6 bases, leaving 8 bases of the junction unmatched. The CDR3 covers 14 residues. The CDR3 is CASRRQGGSDEQFF. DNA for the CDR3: TGTGCCAGTAGGAGACAGGGGGGGTCCGATGAGCAGTTCTTC. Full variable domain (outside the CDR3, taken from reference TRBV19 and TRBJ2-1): DGGITQSPKYLFRKEGQNVTLSCEQNLNHDAMYWYRQDPGQGLRLIYYSQIVNDFQKGDIAEGYSVSREKKESFPLTVTSAQKNPTAFYLCASRRQGGSDEQFFGPGTRLTVL.

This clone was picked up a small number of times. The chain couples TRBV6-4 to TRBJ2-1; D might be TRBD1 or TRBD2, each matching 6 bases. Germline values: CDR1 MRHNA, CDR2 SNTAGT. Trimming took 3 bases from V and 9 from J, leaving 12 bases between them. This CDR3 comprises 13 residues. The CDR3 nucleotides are TGTGCCAGCAGTGAGGAGGGGGTTGGTGAGCAGTTCTTC. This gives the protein CASSEEGVGEQFF.

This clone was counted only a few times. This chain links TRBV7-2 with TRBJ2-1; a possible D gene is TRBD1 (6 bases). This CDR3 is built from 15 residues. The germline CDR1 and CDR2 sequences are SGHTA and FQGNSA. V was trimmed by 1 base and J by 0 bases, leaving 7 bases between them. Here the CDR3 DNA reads TGTGCCAGCAGCTTAGACAGGGACTCCTACAATGAGCAGTTCTTC. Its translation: CASSLDRDSYNEQFF.

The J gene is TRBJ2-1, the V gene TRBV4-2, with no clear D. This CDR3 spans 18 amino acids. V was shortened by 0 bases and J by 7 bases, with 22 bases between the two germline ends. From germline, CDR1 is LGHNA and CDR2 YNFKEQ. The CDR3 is CASSQEPSAGRRVNEQFF. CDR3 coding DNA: TGTGCCAGCAGCCAAGAGCCCTCCGCTGGGCGGAGAGTAAATGAGCAGTTCTTC.

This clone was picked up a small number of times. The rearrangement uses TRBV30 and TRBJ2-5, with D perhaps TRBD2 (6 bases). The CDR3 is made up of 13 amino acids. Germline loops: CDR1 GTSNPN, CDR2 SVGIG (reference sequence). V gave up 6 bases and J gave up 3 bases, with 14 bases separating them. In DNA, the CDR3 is TGTGCCTGCGGGGGTTTATCAAAAGAGACCCAGTACTTC. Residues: CACGGLSKETQYF.

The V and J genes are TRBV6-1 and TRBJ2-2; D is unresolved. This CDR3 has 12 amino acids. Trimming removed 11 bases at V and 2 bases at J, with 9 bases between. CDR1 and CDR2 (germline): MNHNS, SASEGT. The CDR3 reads CAVGANTGELFF. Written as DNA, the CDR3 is TGTGCCGTAGGCGCTAACACCGGGGAGCTGTTTTTT.

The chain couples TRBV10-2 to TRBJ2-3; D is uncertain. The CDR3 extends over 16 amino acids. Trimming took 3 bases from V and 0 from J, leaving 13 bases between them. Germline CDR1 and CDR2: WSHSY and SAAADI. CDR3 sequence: CASSDWGNPSTDTQYF. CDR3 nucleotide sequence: TGCGCCAGCAGTGATTGGGGAAACCCTAGCACAGATACGCAGTATTTT.

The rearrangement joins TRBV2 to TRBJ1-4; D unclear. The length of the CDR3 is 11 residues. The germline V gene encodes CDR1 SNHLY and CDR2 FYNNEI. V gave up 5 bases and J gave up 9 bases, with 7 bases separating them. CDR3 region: CASSTRQKLFF. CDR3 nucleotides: TGTGCCAGCAGTACCCGGCAAAAACTGTTTTTT.

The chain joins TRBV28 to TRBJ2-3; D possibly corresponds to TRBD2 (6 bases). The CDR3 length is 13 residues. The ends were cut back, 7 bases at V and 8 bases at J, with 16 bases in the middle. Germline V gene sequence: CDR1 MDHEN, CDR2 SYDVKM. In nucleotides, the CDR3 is TGTGCCAGCACCATTACCGAGGGAGGTACGCAGTATTTT. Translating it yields CASTITEGGTQYF.

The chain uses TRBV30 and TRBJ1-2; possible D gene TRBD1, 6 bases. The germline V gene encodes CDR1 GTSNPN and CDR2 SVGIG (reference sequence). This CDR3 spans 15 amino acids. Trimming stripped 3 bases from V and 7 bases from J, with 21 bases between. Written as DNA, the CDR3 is TGTGCCTGGAGATTAACAGGGACCCGATCGGGTGGCTACACCTTC. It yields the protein CAWRLTGTRSGGYTF.

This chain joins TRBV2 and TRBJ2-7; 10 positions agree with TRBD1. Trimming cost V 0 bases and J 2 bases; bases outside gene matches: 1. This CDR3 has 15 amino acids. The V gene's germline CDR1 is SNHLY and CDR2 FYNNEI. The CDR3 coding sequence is TGTGCCAGCAGTGAAGCAGGACAGGGGGCCTACGAGCAGTACTTC. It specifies CASSEAGQGAYEQYF. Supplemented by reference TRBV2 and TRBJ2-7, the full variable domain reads EPEVTQTPSHQVTQMGQEVILRCVPISNHLYFYWYRQILGQKVEFLVSFYNNEISEKSEIFDDQFSVERPDGSNFTLKIRSTKLEDSAMYFCASSEAGQGAYEQYFGPGTRLTVT.

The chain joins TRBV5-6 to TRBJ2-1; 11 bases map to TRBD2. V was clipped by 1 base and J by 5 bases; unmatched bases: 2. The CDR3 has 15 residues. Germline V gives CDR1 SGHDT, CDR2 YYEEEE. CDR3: CASSLILAGDNEQFF. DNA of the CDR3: TGTGCCAGCAGCTTGATACTAGCGGGAGACAATGAGCAGTTCTTC.

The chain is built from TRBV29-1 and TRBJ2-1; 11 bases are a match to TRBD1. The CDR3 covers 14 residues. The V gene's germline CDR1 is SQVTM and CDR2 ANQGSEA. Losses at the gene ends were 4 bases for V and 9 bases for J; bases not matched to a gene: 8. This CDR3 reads CSVAGTGGGSEQFF. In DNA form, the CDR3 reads TGCAGCGTTGCCGGGACAGGGGGGGGGAGTGAGCAGTTCTTC.

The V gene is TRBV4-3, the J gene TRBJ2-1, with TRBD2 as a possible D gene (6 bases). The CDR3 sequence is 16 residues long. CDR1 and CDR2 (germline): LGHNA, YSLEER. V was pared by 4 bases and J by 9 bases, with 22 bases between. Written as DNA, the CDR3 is TGCGCCAGCAGCCGAGAAGCTACTAGTGCCGGGGGTGAGCAGTTCTTC. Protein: CASSREATSAGGEQFF.

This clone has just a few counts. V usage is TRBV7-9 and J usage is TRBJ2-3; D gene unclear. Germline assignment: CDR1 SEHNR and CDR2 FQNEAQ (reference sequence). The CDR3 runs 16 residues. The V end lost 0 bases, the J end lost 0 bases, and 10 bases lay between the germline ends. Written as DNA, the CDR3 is TGTGCCAGCAGCTTAGCACGCCAGTCTAGCACAGATACGCAGTATTTT. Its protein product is CASSLARQSSTDTQYF. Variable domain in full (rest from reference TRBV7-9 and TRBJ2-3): DTGVSQNPRHKITKRGQNVTFRCDPISEHNRLYWYRQTLGQGPEFLTYFQNEAQLEKSRLLSDRFSAERPKGSFSTLEIQRTEQGDSAMYLCASSLARQSSTDTQYFGPGTRLTVL.

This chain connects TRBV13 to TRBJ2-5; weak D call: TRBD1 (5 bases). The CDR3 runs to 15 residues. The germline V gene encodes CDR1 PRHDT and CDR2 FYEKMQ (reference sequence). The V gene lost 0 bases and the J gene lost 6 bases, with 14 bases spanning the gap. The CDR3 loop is CASSLGPGQEKTQYF. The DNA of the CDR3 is TGTGCCAGCAGCTTAGGCCCAGGGCAGGAAAAGACCCAGTACTTC.

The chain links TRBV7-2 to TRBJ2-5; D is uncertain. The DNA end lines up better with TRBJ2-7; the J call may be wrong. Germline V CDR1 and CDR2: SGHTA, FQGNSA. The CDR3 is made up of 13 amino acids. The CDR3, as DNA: TGTGCCAGCAGCCCCGGGCCCTCCTACGAGCAGTACTTC. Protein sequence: CASSPGPSYEQYF.

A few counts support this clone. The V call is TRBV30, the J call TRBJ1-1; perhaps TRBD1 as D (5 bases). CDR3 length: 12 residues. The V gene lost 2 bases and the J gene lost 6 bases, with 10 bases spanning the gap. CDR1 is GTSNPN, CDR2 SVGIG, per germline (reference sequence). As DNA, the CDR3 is TGTGCCTGGAGTCAGGGACTCGCTGAAGCTTTCTTT. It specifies CAWSQGLAEAFF.

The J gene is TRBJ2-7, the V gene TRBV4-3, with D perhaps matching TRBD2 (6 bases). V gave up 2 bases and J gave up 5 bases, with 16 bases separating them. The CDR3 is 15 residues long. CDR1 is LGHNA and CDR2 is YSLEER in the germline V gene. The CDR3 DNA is TGCGCCAGCAGCCAAAGCGCGCATGGAGGGGACGAGCAGTACTTC. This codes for CASSQSAHGGDEQYF.

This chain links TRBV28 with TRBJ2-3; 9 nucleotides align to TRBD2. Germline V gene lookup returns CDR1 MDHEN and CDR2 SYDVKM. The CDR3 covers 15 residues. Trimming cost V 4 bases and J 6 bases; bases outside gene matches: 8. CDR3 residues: CASSSASGNVDTQYF. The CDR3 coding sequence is TGTGCCAGCAGTTCCGCTAGCGGGAACGTGGATACGCAGTATTTT.

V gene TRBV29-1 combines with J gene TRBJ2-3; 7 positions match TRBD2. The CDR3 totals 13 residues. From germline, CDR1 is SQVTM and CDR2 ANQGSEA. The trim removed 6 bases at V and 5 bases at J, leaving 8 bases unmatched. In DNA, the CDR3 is TGCAGCGTCTCGGGGGGAATGGGAGATACGCAGTATTTT. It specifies CSVSGGMGDTQYF.